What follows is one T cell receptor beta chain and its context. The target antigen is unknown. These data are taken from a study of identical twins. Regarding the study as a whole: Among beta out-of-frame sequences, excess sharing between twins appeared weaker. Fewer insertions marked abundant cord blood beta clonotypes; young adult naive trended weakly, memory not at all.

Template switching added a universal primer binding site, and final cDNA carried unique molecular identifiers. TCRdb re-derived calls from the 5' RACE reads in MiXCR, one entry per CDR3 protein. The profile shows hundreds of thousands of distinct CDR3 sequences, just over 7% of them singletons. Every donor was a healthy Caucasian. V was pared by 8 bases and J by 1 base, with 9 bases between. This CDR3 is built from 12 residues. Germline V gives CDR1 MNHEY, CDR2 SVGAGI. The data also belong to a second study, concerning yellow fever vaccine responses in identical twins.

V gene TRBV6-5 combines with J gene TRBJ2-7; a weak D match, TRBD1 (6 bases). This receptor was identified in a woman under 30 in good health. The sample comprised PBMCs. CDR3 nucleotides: TGTGCCAGCGGGGGCAAATCCTACGAGCAGTACTTC. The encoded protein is CASGGKSYEQYF.